This T cell receptor (beta chain) is drawn from a study of tumor and adjacent non-tumor tissue in lung cancer. Between the trimmed V and J ends, which lost 2 bases and 9 bases, there was a span of 15 bases. The germline CDR1 and CDR2 sequences are SGHNT and YYREEE (reference sequence). This CDR3 is built from 14 residues. No cell sorting was done before RNA was extracted from the tissue. Points on this clonotype: Its antigen is still unknown.

The study, taken as a whole, reports: Compared with tumor, normal lung showed significantly lower TCR diversity.

TCRbeta libraries were built with three rounds of nested PCR, modified from ARM-PCR. In TCRdb, the multiplex PCR reads were re-called with MiXCR into one record per CDR3 protein. The sample holds some 200,000 distinct CDR3 sequences, approximately 74% seen once. The V and J genes are TRBV5-4 and TRBJ2-1; a possible D gene is TRBD1 (7 bases). The source is a man between 60 and 75 years old with non-small cell lung cancer. The sequencing sample was made of lung tumor tissue. The CDR3 sequence: CASSFLTGRSEQFF. The CDR3 DNA reads TGTGCCAGCAGCTTTTTGACAGGGAGGAGTGAGCAGTTCTTC. The full variable domain, its missing parts supplied by reference TRBV5-4 and TRBJ2-1, is ETGVTQSPTHLIKTRGQQVTLRCSSQSGHNTVSWYQQALGQGPQFIFQYYREEENGRGNFPPRFSGLQFPNYSSELNVNALELDDSALYLCASSFLTGRSEQFFGPGTRLTVL.